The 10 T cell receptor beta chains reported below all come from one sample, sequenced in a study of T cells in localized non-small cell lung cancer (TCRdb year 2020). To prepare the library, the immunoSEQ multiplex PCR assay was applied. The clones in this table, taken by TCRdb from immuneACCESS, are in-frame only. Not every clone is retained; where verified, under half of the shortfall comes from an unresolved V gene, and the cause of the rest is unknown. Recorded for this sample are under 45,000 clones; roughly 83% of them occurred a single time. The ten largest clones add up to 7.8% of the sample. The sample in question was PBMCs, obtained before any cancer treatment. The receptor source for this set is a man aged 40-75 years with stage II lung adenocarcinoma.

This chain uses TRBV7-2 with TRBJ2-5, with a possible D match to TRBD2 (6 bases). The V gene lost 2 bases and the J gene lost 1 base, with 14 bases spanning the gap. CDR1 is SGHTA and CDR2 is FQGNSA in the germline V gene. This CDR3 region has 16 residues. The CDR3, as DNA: TGTGCCAGCAGCTTACGGGATAGCGGATCCCAAGAGACCCAGTACTTC. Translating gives CASSLRDSGSQETQYF.

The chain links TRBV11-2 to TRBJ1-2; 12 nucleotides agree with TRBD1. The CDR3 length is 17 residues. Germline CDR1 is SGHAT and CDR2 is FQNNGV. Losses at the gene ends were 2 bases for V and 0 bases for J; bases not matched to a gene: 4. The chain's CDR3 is CASSLWGQGASNYGYTF. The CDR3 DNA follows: TGTGCCAGCAGCTTATGGGGACAGGGGGCCTCTAACTATGGCTACACCTTC.

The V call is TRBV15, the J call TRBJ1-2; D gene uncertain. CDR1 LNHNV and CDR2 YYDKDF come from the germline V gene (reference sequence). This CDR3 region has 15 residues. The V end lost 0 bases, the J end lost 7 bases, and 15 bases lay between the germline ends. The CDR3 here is CATSRDDFGSGGYTF. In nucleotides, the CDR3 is TGTGCCACCAGCAGAGATGATTTTGGTTCCGGTGGCTACACCTTC.

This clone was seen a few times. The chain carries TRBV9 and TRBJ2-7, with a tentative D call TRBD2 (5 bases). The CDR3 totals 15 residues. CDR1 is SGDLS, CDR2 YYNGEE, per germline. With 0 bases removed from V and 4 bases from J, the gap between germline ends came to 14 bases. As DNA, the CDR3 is TGTGCCAGCAGCGTAGCGGCGGGTCTTAATTACGAGCAGTACTTC. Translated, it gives CASSVAAGLNYEQYF.

The CDR3 DNA follows: TGTGCCAGCAGAAAGAAGGGACAGGGGTGGCATGAAAAACTGTTTTTT. As protein: CASRKKGQGWHEKLFF. The chain combines TRBV2 with TRBJ1-4; 10 bases line up with TRBD1. This CDR3 is 16 amino acids long. CDR1 is SNHLY and CDR2 is FYNNEI in the germline V gene. V lost 6 bases and J lost 6; bases outside the gene matches: 10.

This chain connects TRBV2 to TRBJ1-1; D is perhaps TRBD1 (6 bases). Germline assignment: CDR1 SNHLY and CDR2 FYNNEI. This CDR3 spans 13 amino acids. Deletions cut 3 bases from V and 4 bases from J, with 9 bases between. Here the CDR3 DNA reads TGTGCCAGCAGTGAGGGGGCGGGCACTGAAGCTTTCTTT. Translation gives CASSEGAGTEAFF.

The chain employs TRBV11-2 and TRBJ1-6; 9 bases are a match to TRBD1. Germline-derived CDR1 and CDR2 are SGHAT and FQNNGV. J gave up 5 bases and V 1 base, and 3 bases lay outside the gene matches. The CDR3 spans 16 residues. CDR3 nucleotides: TGTGCCAGCAGCTTAGTTCGGACAGGGGATAATTCACCCCTCCACTTT. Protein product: CASSLVRTGDNSPLHF.

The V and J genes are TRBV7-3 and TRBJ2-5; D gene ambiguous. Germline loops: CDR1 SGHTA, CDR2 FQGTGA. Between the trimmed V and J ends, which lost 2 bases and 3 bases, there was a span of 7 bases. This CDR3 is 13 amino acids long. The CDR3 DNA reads TGTGCCAGCAGCTTATCTCTGGAAGAGACCCAGTACTTC. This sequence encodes CASSLSLEETQYF.

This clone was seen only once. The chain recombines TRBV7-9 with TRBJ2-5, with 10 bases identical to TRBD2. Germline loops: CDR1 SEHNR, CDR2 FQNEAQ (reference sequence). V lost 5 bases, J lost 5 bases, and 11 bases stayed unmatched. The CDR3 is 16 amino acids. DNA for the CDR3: TGTGCCAGCAGCCCTAGAAGCGGGAGGGCGGGGGAGACCCAGTACTTC. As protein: CASSPRSGRAGETQYF.

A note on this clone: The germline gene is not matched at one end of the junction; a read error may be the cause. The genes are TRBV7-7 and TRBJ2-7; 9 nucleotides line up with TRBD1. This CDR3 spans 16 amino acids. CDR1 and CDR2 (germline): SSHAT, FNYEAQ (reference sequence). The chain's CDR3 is CASSSYPSGQGYEQYF. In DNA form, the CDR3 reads TGTGCTAGCAGCTCTTATCCGTCGGGACAGGGCTACGAGCAGTACTTC. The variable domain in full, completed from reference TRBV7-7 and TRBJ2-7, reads GAGVSQSPRYKVTKRGQDVTLRCDPISSHATLYWYQQALGQGPEFLTYFNYEAQPDKSGLPSDRFSAERPEGSISTLTIQRTEQRDSAMYRCASSSYPSGQGYEQYFGPGTRLTVT.